The sequence of this T cell receptor beta chain was determined in a study of type 1 regulatory T cells. Study-wide background: This in vitro CD4 product, T-allo10, is enriched for Tr1 cells and alloantigen-specific.

Trimming took 1 base from V and 8 from J, leaving 6 bases between them. The germline V gene encodes CDR1 SGHRS and CDR2 YFSETQ. The length of the CDR3 is 12 residues. A word on this clonotype: Its antigen is unidentified.

MiXCR, run by TCRdb on the reads, gives a single entry per CDR3 protein. This sample has fewer than 75,000 distinct CDR3 sequences, with approximately 50% found just once. This clonotype was sampled from a human donor in good health. Sequencing was done on a sample of cultured non-Tr1 T cells, either the whole culture or a sorted T cell fraction (not recorded which). This chain connects TRBV5-1 to TRBJ2-2; unclear D gene. The CDR3 region has the DNA TGCGCCAGCAGCTTGTTGGAAGGGGAGCTGTTTTTT. The encoded protein is CASSLLEGELFF.